Listed below are T cell receptor beta chains from one sample, sequenced in a study of T-cell reconstitution after alpha-beta-depleted transplantation in children. MiXCR, run by TCRdb on the PCR reads, gives a single entry per CDR3 protein. The sample has 190,000 or so distinct CDR3 sequences; 6.5% to 7.5% are singletons. Specimen: PBMCs from the stem cell graft donor, collected from the stem cell graft. The source of these receptors is a human donor who donated a stem cell graft to a child with Wiskott-Aldrich syndrome. CDR3s include the opening cysteine and the closing phenylalanine or tryptophan. D genes are given only for firm matches. Only some rows state a clone size, as once, few, many or a class for expanded clones.

clone_size	d_call	v_call	j_call	cdr3_nt	cdr3_aa
NA	NA	TRBV12-3/TRBV12-4	TRBJ2-5	TGTGCCAGCAGTTTAGTGCAGGGGTCGGCGAGGGAGACCCAGTACTTC	CASSLVQGSARETQYF
many	NA	TRBV6-1	TRBJ1-2	TGTGCCAGCAGTGTCCAGGACAGTTCCCTCTCTAACTATGGCTACACCTTC	CASSVQDSSLSNYGYTF
many	NA	TRBV24-1	TRBJ2-1	TGTGCCACCAGTGAGGGCAGGAACTACAATGAGCAGTTCTTC	CATSEGRNYNEQFF
many	TRBD1	TRBV4-3	TRBJ2-7	TGCGCCAGCAGCCAAAGACGGACAGGCCCATACGAGCAGTACTTC	CASSQRRTGPYEQYF
many	NA	TRBV20-1	TRBJ1-6	TGCAGTGCGGGGTTTTCACCCCTCCACTTT	CSAGFSPLHF
many	NA	TRBV6-5	TRBJ1-4	TGTGCCAGCAGTCGACTTAGTGGCAGGTCTCCAAATGAAAAACTGTTTTTT	CASSRLSGRSPNEKLFF
few	NA	TRBV6-2/TRBV6-3	TRBJ1-1	TGTGCCAGCACTCTCTCTGAAGCTTTCTTT	CASTLSEAFF
many	NA	TRBV12-3/TRBV12-4	TRBJ1-5	TGTGCCAGCAGGCCCTCAACAGGGACTTATCAGCCCCAGCATTTT	CASRPSTGTYQPQHF
NA	NA	TRBV19	TRBJ2-2	TGTGCCAGCACGGGCAGTTTCACCGGGGAGCTGTTTTTT	CASTGSFTGELFF
many	TRBD2	TRBV7-9	TRBJ2-5	TGTGCCAGCAGCCCACTAGCGGGGGTCGAGACCCAGTACTTC	CASSPLAGVETQYF
few	NA	TRBV20-1	TRBJ2-3	TGCAGTGCTAAAAAGGAGGGGTGGAGGGATACGCAGTATTTT	CSAKKEGWRDTQYF
many	NA	TRBV10-3	TRBJ1-3	TGTGCCATCAGTTACAGGGACTCTGGAAACACCATATATTTT	CAISYRDSGNTIYF
few	TRBD2	TRBV19	TRBJ2-5	TGTGCCAGTAGCTTCGGGAGGGCAGAGACCCAGTACTTC	CASSFGRAETQYF
many	NA	TRBV20-1	TRBJ1-2	TGCAGTGCTAGAGTTGCGGTAGTGTACGGCTACACCTTC	CSARVAVVYGYTF
many	NA	TRBV12-3/TRBV12-4	TRBJ1-6	TGTGCCAGCAGTTTCACAGGGCCACCCCTCCACTTT	CASSFTGPPLHF
once	TRBD1	TRBV12-3/TRBV12-4	TRBJ2-7	TGTGCCAGCAGGCTGGGACAGGTCATCTCCTACGAGCAGTACTTC	CASRLGQVISYEQYF
NA	TRBD2	TRBV6-2/TRBV6-3	TRBJ2-7	TGTGCCAGCAGTTACGGCCTAGCGGGAGACGAGCAGTACTTC	CASSYGLAGDEQYF
few	NA	TRBV28	TRBJ2-7	TGTGCCAGCAGAACCCCCGGGGACCCGAGCTCCTACGAGCAGTACTTC	CASRTPGDPSSYEQYF
many	NA	TRBV4-1	TRBJ1-5	TGCGCCAGCAGCCAAAAGGAGGGGGGGCGAAATCAGCCCCAGCATTTT	CASSQKEGGRNQPQHF
NA	TRBD1	TRBV19	TRBJ2-7	TGTGCCAGTAGTATCGGACAGGGGGCGTACGAGCAGTACTTC	CASSIGQGAYEQYF
many	TRBD1	TRBV5-6	TRBJ2-2	TGTGCCAGCAGCTTGCTCCCAGTGGACAGGGCCGGGGAGCTGTTTTTT	CASSLLPVDRAGELFF
many	NA	TRBV12-3/TRBV12-4	TRBJ2-7	TGTGCCAGCAGTTTTAGCGACAGTATCAACGAGCAGTACTTC	CASSFSDSINEQYF
NA	NA	TRBV7-9	TRBJ2-1	TGTGCCAGCATCCAAGGGACCTCCTACAATGAGCAGTTCTTC	CASIQGTSYNEQFF
many	NA	TRBV14	TRBJ2-2	TGTGCCAGCAGCCAAGTCTATGGGGCCGGGGAGCTGTTTTTT	CASSQVYGAGELFF
many	NA	TRBV20-1	TRBJ1-4	TGCAGTGCTGCGAGGGAAAAACTGTTTTTT	CSAAREKLFF
many	NA	TRBV5-1	TRBJ1-5	TGCGCCAGCAGCTTGGAACCAGGGGACTTACCCCAGCATTTT	CASSLEPGDLPQHF
many	NA	TRBV5-1	TRBJ2-3	TGCGCCAGCAGCTTCCTCACGACGGTCACAGATACGCAGTATTTT	CASSFLTTVTDTQYF
many	TRBD1	TRBV6-5	TRBJ1-2	TGTGCCAGCAACACAGGGGGACCTAACTATGGCTACACCTTC	CASNTGGPNYGYTF
many	TRBD1	TRBV20-1	TRBJ2-7	TGCAGTGCTAGAGTGGCGAGACAGGGGGACCAGCAGTACTTC	CSARVARQGDQQYF
few	NA	TRBV5-1	TRBJ1-2	TGCGCCAGCAGCTTGGTCCCCACGGACACAGCTAACTATGGCTACACCTTC	CASSLVPTDTANYGYTF
NA	TRBD1	TRBV29-1	TRBJ2-7	TGCAGCGCGGGACAGGATTACGAGCAGTACTTC	CSAGQDYEQYF
once	NA	TRBV2	TRBJ1-2	TGTACCAGCTGCTTCGCGGCAGGTAGAGCTAACTATGGCTACACCTTC	CTSCFAAGRANYGYTF
many	TRBD1	TRBV12-3/TRBV12-4	TRBJ1-5	TGTGCCAGCTCAGGAACAGGGGACCAGCCCCAGCATTTT	CASSGTGDQPQHF
many	NA	TRBV12-3/TRBV12-4	TRBJ2-1	TGTGCCAGCAGTTTTGCCGGGGGAGGCAATGAGCAGTTCTTC	CASSFAGGGNEQFF
many	NA	TRBV29-1	TRBJ2-1	TGCAGCGCTGACCTATCAGTCAATGAGCAGTTCTTC	CSADLSVNEQFF
many	NA	TRBV20-1	TRBJ2-3	TGCAGTGCCCCCCGAGTTTCCACAGATACGCAGTATTTT	CSAPRVSTDTQYF
many	TRBD2	TRBV20-1	TRBJ2-3	TGCAGTGCTAGGGGGACTAGCGTTGGAGATACGCAGTATTTT	CSARGTSVGDTQYF
many	NA	TRBV5-4	TRBJ1-2	TGTGCCAGCACCCCGCCGGACAGAGACTATGGCTACACCTTC	CASTPPDRDYGYTF
few	NA	TRBV5-5	TRBJ2-3	NA	CASILGWGQSSTDTQYF
many	TRBD1	TRBV27	TRBJ2-3	TGTGCCAGCAGTTTAAATGACAGGGGGCGCACAGATACGCAGTATTTT	CASSLNDRGRTDTQYF
NA	NA	TRBV4-3	TRBJ2-3	TGCGCCAGCAGCCAAGATGCCCTGACCTTAAATCGCAAGGCAGATACGCAGTATTTT	CASSQDALTLNRKADTQYF
few	NA	TRBV5-1	TRBJ2-7	TGCGCCAGCAGCTTGTATGGGGCGGCGGTCGGGGCTTCCTACGAGCAGTACTTC	CASSLYGAAVGASYEQYF
NA	NA	TRBV14	TRBJ2-1	TGTGCCAGCAGCCCCGTCGGGGTTTACAATGAGCAGTTCTTC	CASSPVGVYNEQFF
many	NA	TRBV29-1	TRBJ2-2	TGCAGCGCCCGTCTCCTAGCGTCCCCCGGGGAGCTGTTTTTT	CSARLLASPGELFF
many	TRBD2	TRBV5-1	TRBJ2-3	TGCGCCAGCAGTTGGATACCCCGCCTAGCGGGGGGGACGGATACGCAGTATTTT	CASSWIPRLAGGTDTQYF
few	NA	TRBV5-1	TRBJ2-3	TGCGCCAGCAGCTTGGGAGAAGTCGCAGATACGCAGTATTTT	CASSLGEVADTQYF
many	TRBD2	TRBV5-1	TRBJ2-1	TGCGCCAGCAGCCGCCTTAGCGGGAGGGGTGAGCAGTTCTTC	CASSRLSGRGEQFF
NA	NA	TRBV6-2/TRBV6-3	TRBJ1-1	TGTGCCAGCAGTCGCCATGGGACTGAAGCTTTCTTT	CASSRHGTEAFF
many	NA	TRBV12-3/TRBV12-4	TRBJ1-1	TGTGCCAGCAGTCAAGGACTAGTGAACACTGAAGCTTTCTTT	CASSQGLVNTEAFF